This T cell receptor beta chain comes out of a study of blood T cell repertoires in COVID-19 (dated by TCRdb to the early 2020s). A note on the overall study: Samples covering the acute and convalescent phases of COVID-19 were provided by collaborators in the United States, Italy and Spain. The material from the prospective study consisted of cDNA or gDNA derived from T cells, B-cell-depleted T cells, or PBMCs. The dataset comprised deeply sampled blood TCRbeta repertoires from subjects exposed to, actively infected with, or recovered from COVID-19. The repertoires were released in a freely available public database intended as a resource for research on the immune response to SARS-CoV-2. The samples were drawn from two sources: the first 160 participants of the ongoing ImmuneRACE study, and 1,254 subjects contributed by 6 global collaborators. Sample metadata almost always included a de-identified subject ID, COVID-19 status, age in years and sex. HLA class I and class II types, where available, came from metadata supplied by the sample provider rather than from assay-based typing.

The junction shows trimming of 4 bases on V and 4 bases on J, and the gene matches do not reach 13 bases of it. For CDR1 and CDR2, the germline V gene (reference sequence) lists LGHDT and YNNKEL. From the cysteine through the phenylalanine, the CDR3 covers 18 amino acids. Left in the record is the CDR3 DNA by itself, 54 bases read in frame from the first base. Worth noting for this clone: No antigen is known for it. It has no much larger one-base neighbor in the sample; base qualities were not kept.

Collaborating institutions collected whole blood in K2EDTA tubes following their own protocols. Collaborator samples were shipped for TCRbeta analysis as frozen whole blood, isolated PBMCs, or DNA extracted from either sample type. TCRbeta CDR3 regions were amplified from genomic DNA using the immunoSEQ Assay, a bias-controlled multiplex PCR. On the study's bioinformatics: The number of nucleated cells in each sample was estimated from the amplification of reference gene primers within the assay. To quantify the absolute abundance of each unique TCRbeta CDR3 rearrangement, sequence reads were collapsed and filtered. For each sample, productive Simpson clonality was calculated as the square root of Simpson's diversity index across productive rearrangements. This immuneACCESS table, as held by TCRdb, lists in-frame sequences with V and J called but not all clones. Of the missing ones, under half trace to an unresolved V gene in checked studies; the others have no known cause. V and J calls and clone size are those listed in that table; D and trimming were worked out from the DNA. In all, the sample holds 65,000 to 85,000 clones, and more than 80% of those were seen once. 18% of the sample belongs to the ten largest clones.

What the work shows at the level of the full study, not this receptor alone: The amount of clinical and demographic metadata varied by source and participant and was provided uncurated.

The sequencing sample was made of peripheral blood. The sequence was obtained from an older woman with acute or convalescent COVID-19. The chain was built from TRBV3-1 (or the pseudogene TRBV3-2) and TRBJ1-1; 12 junctional bases match TRBD1. The CDR3 in this case is CASSRPGQGARKGTEAFF. The DNA sequence is TGTGCCAGCAGCCGACCGGGACAGGGGGCGCGTAAGGGCACTGAAGCTTTCTTT.